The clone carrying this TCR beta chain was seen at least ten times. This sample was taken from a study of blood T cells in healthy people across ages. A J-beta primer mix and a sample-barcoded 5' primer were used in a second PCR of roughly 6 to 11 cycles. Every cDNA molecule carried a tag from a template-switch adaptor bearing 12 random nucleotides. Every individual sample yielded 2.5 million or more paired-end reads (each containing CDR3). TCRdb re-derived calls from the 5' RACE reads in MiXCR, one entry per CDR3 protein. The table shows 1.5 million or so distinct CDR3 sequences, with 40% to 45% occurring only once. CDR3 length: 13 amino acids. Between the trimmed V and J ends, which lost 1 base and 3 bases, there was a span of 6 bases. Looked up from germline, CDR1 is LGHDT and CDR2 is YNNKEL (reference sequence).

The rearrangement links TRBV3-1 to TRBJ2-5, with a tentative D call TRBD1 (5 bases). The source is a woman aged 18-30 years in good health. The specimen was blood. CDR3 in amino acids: CASSQGTKETQYF. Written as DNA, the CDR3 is TGTGCCAGCAGCCAAGGGACAAAAGAGACCCAGTACTTC.